Described below is a single T cell receptor (beta chain) sequence and its context. Antigen: not known. Trimming pared 5 bases from V and 7 bases from J, leaving 21 bases between. The CDR3 runs 15 residues. The germline CDR1 and CDR2 sequences are MNHNY and SVGAGI (reference sequence). TCRdb's table, derived via immunoSEQ multiplex PCR, lists solely in-frame clones and lacks some. This table holds millions of clones, approximately 95% found once. This sample stems from a study of shared clonotypes between healthy human individuals. Findings of the study overall: Inspection by rarefaction showed sorted-subset sequencing to be incomplete despite large depth.

This clonotype was obtained from a man between 18 and 35 years old in good health. Some clones in this sample may be carry-over from other donors' samples. The source material was naive CD4+ T cells from PBMCs. Noted subset: CD45RA+ positively selected. The chain recombines TRBV6-6 with TRBJ2-7; tentative D call: TRBD1 (6 bases). CDR3 region: CASSPTGFLVAEQYF. CDR3 coding DNA: TGTGCCAGCAGTCCAACAGGGTTTCTAGTGGCGGAGCAGTACTTC.